This T cell receptor (beta chain) comes out of a study of cytomegalovirus exposure and HLA in healthy donors. Overall study: There were 117 million unique TCR beta sequences, drawn from 150 million to 200 million T cells, in an earlier analysis.

The CDR3 contains 17 residues. Trimming at V came to 4 bases and at J to 2 bases, leaving 8 bases not matched to a gene. CDR1 is SGHTA and CDR2 is FQGNSA in the germline V gene. PCR was performed using 60 Vbeta and 13 Jbeta primers. Clones were sequenced by immunoSEQ multiplex PCR, and TCRdb holds only the in-frame ones, with some missing. The data show roughly 150,000 clones, with 80% to 85% seen just once and roughly 4% held by the top ten. The V and J genes are TRBV7-2 and TRBJ2-5; 12 nucleotides line up with TRBD2. The sequence derives from a man aged 50 to 59 in good health and CMV-seropositive. Sequenced material: PBMCs. Here the CDR3 reads CASSSRLAGALQETQYF. Written as DNA, the CDR3 is TGTGCCAGCAGCTCAAGACTAGCGGGGGCCCTACAAGAGACCCAGTACTTC.